The subject of this entry is one TCR beta chain. Only one count was recorded for this clone. What antigen it recognizes has not been identified. Per-base qualities were not stored, and no clone one base away is much larger. The data belong to a study of shared clonotypes between healthy human individuals (dated by TCRdb to between 2020 and 2021). Context from the whole study: Two women and a few men aged 18 to 49 years were included in the cohort. Blood TCR repertoires of about 5 healthy adults were deeply sequenced to estimate repertoire size and the extent of clonotype sharing between individuals. Libraries were prepared and TCR repertoires were sequenced by different laboratories using diverse techniques, in order to increase sequencing depth and limit assay-specific biases. Per donor, leukapheresis produced somewhere between about 0.85 and 10 billion PBMCs. For each donor, CD4 naive and CD4 memory were each given three plates, CD8 naive was given two plates, and CD8 memory was given one plate. The paper as a whole reports these results and caveats: Even with the large sequencing depth, rarefaction of the sorted-subset datasets indicated that sequencing was incomplete. Naive subsets generally had larger estimated clonotype richness than memory subsets. Across a few donors, roughly 5.1% of naive CD4, 3% to 3.5% of naive CD8, roughly 2.2% of memory CD4, and approximately 0.42% of memory CD8 clonotypes were shared. The genetic and exposure-history diversity represented was limited by the small number of donors. Pairwise subsampling indicated that sequencing depth was expected to affect the degree of clonotype sharing among donors. Sampling was limited to blood, and TCR repertoires in tissue likely differ from TCR repertoires in blood. Clonotypes shared by all four sorted-subset donors showed higher generation probabilities than non-shared clonotypes.

TCR CDR3 regions were amplified from genomic DNA by multiplex PCR using the deep immunoSEQ assay. Extracted genomic DNA from each cell subset was spread evenly across all wells of several immunoSEQ 96-well plates, with each plate serving as a replicate. For sorted subsets, around 200 ng genomic DNA, equal to approximately 30,000 T cell genomes, was loaded into each replicate PCR. Purified libraries were quantified with a Qubit 3.0 fluorometer, sized on a Bioanalyzer 2100, and re-quantified with the KAPA Library Quantification kit. Each immunoSEQ 96-well plate was sequenced on its own single-read 150-cycle Illumina NextSeq 550 flow cell. The authors' pipeline ran thus. Because the immunoSEQ output held only junctional sequences and lacked quality scores, the filtering could not match the filtering applied to full-length reads. Sequences were annotated with PyIR, a Python wrapper for IgBLAST v1.9, using IMGT germline references to assign V/J genes and CDR3. Reads were filtered out if the reads had weak V/J assignments (E-value above 1e-6), no CDR3, stop codons, out-of-frame junctions, or ambiguous translated residues. A V3J clonotype was defined by an identical inferred V gene, J gene, and CDR3 amino acid sequence. Percentage overlap between repertoires was computed as shared unique clonotypes divided by the size of the smaller repertoire. RTK rarefaction, the Chao1 estimator, and Recon v2.1 estimates of unobserved clonotypes were used to assess repertoire richness. Generation probabilities were computed with OLGA for all TCRbeta clonotypes obtained by the gDNA method from several donors. Held by TCRdb, this immuneACCESS table contains in-frame sequences only and omits some clones. Under half of the omission traces to an unresolved V gene where checked; the cause of the rest is unknown. The V and J calls and the clone size are those of that table, but D and trimming were determined from the DNA. The sample contains some 2.3 million clones, over 85% of them found a single time. The biggest ten clones account for about 0.37% of the sample.

Donors were healthy HIV-negative adults with no recently reported acute infections or vaccinations. All donors were Caucasian adults living in Nashville, Tennessee, USA. CD4+ T cells were enriched through magnetic negative selection, after which naive cells were positively selected on CD45RA and the remaining negative fraction served as the memory subset. Blood was collected by leukapheresis, and PBMCs were isolated by Ficoll-Histopaque density gradient centrifugation and then cryopreserved in liquid nitrogen vapor phase. Analytical flow cytometry was used to check the purity and quantity of each magnetically sorted T cell population. Genomic DNA was isolated from each sorted fraction and quantified by UV absorbance on a Nanodrop 2000c. The clonotype comes from a man aged 18 to 30 in good health. Some clones in this sample may be carry-over from other donors' samples. Sequencing used naive CD4+ T cells from PBMCs. This specimen's cell subset or site label, per the study, means: CD45RA+ positively selected.

CDR3 protein: CASSPRVMTGMEEDTQYF. The nucleotides read TGCGCCAGCAGTCCAAGAGTAATGACAGGAATGGAAGAAGATACGCAGTATTTT. The receptor chain draws on TRBV4-1 and TRBJ2-3, and the D gene may be TRBD1, 6 bases matching. Taken from cysteine to phenylalanine, the CDR3 has 18 residues. Just CDR3 DNA is preserved here, 54 bases in frame from base 1. V sheds 6 bases and J sheds 5 bases, leaving 27 bases between their ends. CDR1 is given as MGHRA and CDR2 as YSYEKL, both from the germline V gene.